The entry that follows covers one T cell receptor beta chain sequence. The specificity of this receptor is unknown. Spanning cysteine to phenylalanine, the CDR3 consists of 12 amino acids. No DNA has been recorded. TCRdb shows the sequencer as Illumina HiSeq 2000. TCR beta cDNA libraries were prepared using 5'RACE template switching, which introduced a universal primer site and unique molecular identifiers. Priming for cDNA synthesis came from the TCR beta constant segment, and two successive PCR amplification steps followed. The original methods were these. MIGEC was used to demultiplex reads and group the reads by UMI, and MiTCR was used to assemble and quantify clonotypes. To remove erroneous sequences, TCR cDNA sequences were retained only when supported by two or more reads. The tcR package was used for downstream repertoire analysis, and clonotypes were matched between fractions using CDR3 nucleotide sequence together with V segment. Antigen specificity was annotated against VDJdb with VDJmatch, allowing one amino acid substitution in CDR3. TCRdb reprocessed the reads and assigns one entry to each CDR3 protein sequence, leaving out DNA. These V and J calls originate from TCRdb's pipeline instead of the authors' own analysis. The data table for this sample lists over 150,000 distinct CDR3 sequences. The ten largest clones capture more than 35% of the sample.

A commercial ELISA kit detecting HCMV-specific IgG in serum was used to determine HCMV serostatus. Peripheral blood mononuclear cells were isolated from blood by Ficoll density gradient centrifugation. The data originate from a study of T cells expressing NK-cell markers (dated by TCRdb to about 2020). General notes on the study: Three sorted T-cell subsets (CD3+CD56+NKG2C+, CD3+CD56+NKG2C- and CD3+CD56-NKG2C+) from fewer than 10 donors had their TCR beta-chain repertoires profiled. Libraries were sequenced as 2 x 150 bp reads on Illumina HiSeq 2000/2500, MiSeq or NextSeq. The study sequenced eight donors, all healthy volunteers chosen at random: three men and five women. Of the eight sequenced donors, seven were found to be HCMV-seropositive and one was found to be HCMV-seronegative. The paper as a whole reports these results and caveats: For several donors, the dominant CD3+CD56+NKG2C+ clonotypes were among the top 10 CD8+ clonotypes and accounted for 1.0-7.0% of CD8+ T cells. Those dominant clonotypes were again the most abundant among CD3+CD56-NKG2C+ cells in a handful of donors, at about 25-65%. Whether the expanded NKG2C-expressing T cell clones were specific for HCMV antigens remained unclear.

The receptor's source is a woman in her 50s in good health. Donor details come from another sample of the same person, matched by shared clones. The chain is assembled from TRBV12-3 or TRBV12-4 and TRBJ2-4; as DNA is missing, the TRBD2 call by TCRdb cannot be tested. The sequenced sample was blood T cells: a sorted CD56 or NKG2C T cell subset, CD4+ or CD8+ T cells, or bulk PBMC T cells (not recorded which). This receptor has the CDR3 CASSSQENIQYF.